The clone carrying this T cell receptor (beta chain) was picked up many times. The time point is: newly diagnosed GD, antithyroid drugs for less than 3 months. Making the TCR library involved RNA that had been extracted from PBMCs. Both iRepertoire HTBI primers and Arm-PCR of CDR3 regions were used to build the TCR beta libraries. MiXCR was run by TCRdb on the multiplex PCR reads, yielding one entry per CDR3 protein. The sample holds 450,000 to 700,000 distinct CDR3 sequences, roughly 13% seen once. The data derive from a study of regulatory T cells in long-lasting Graves disease. The CDR3 length is 16 residues. Trimming at V came to 0 bases and at J to 5 bases, leaving 4 bases not matched to a gene. CDR1 and CDR2 from the germline V gene are MNHEY and SVGAGI. Separately, the same data were catalogued under a study of T cells in Graves' hyperthyroidism and ophthalmopathy.

The genes are TRBV6-5 and TRBJ2-1; 10 bases fit TRBD2. Material: peripheral blood mononuclear cells (PBMCs), obtained at new diagnosis, from a patient treated with antithyroid drugs. The clonotype comes from a man aged 30-40 years with Graves disease. The CDR3 loop reads CASSYSGGTSDNEQFF. DNA of the CDR3: TGTGCCAGCAGTTACTCGGGAGGGACTAGCGACAATGAGCAGTTCTTC.